The 14 T cell receptor beta chains below were found in one sample sequenced in a study of cytomegalovirus exposure and HLA in healthy donors. PCR used 60 Vbeta primers and 13 Jbeta primers. Profiled with immunoSEQ multiplex PCR; TCRdb holds only in-frame clones, not every one. The sample yields 100,000 to 120,000 clones, 67% seen once. Sequencing was carried out using PBMCs. The source is a man aged 18 to 30 in good health and CMV-seropositive.

Only one count was recorded for this clone. The chain recombines TRBV7-9 with TRBJ2-7; weak D call: TRBD2 (6 bases). V lost 5 bases to trimming and J lost 3 bases, with 17 bases between them. There are 15 residues in the CDR3. Germline CDR1 SEHNR, CDR2 FQNEAQ (reference sequence). The CDR3 DNA reads as TGTGCCAGCAGCCCCACCCCCGGGGGAATCTACGAGCAGTACTTC. It is translated as CASSPTPGGIYEQYF.

Note on this clone: The same CDR3 can be traced to other DNA sequences in this sample. The rearrangement joins TRBV27 to TRBJ1-1; D unclear. The CDR3 is made up of 13 amino acids. Trimming pared 2 bases from V and 1 base from J, leaving 5 bases between. Germline loops: CDR1 MNHEY, CDR2 SMNVEV (reference sequence). CDR3 sequence: CASSLGQNTEAFF. In nucleotides, the CDR3 is TGTGCCAGCAGTTTAGGGCAGAACACTGAAGCTTTCTTT.

The chain has TRBV28 and TRBJ1-2, with D tentatively TRBD1 (6 bases). Germline V CDR1 and CDR2: MDHEN, SYDVKM. The CDR3 runs to 13 residues. Trimming took 6 bases from V and 1 from J, leaving 9 bases between them. The CDR3 DNA sequence: TGTGCCAGCAGATTACAGGGTAACTATGGCTACACCTTC. Translation: CASRLQGNYGYTF.

This clone came up a few times. The rearrangement uses TRBV19 and TRBJ2-4; weak D call: TRBD1 (5 bases). V lost 5 bases and J 0 bases, leaving 8 bases between the germline ends. This CDR3 region has 14 residues. Germline loops: CDR1 LNHDA, CDR2 SQIVND (reference sequence). The CDR3 DNA sequence: TGTGCCAGTAGTGGTGGGGCAGCCAAAAACATTCAGTACTTC. As protein: CASSGGAAKNIQYF.

The chain links TRBV7-2 to TRBJ2-7; 7 bases map to TRBD1. With V trimmed by 5 bases and J by 5 bases, 3 bases remained unmatched. The germline CDR1 and CDR2 sequences are SGHTA and FQGNSA. CDR3 length equals 12 residues. CDR3 region: CASSDRDHEQYF. CDR3 DNA sequence: TGTGCCAGCAGCGACAGGGACCACGAGCAGTACTTC.

This clone was observed a few times. This chain links TRBV5-1 with TRBJ1-1; D uncertain. This CDR3 comprises 11 residues. Germline V lookup: CDR1 SGHRS, CDR2 YFSETQ. The germline V and J ends were trimmed by 6 bases and 1 base, with 4 bases remaining between them. The CDR3 loop is CASTSNTEAFF. The CDR3 DNA reads TGCGCCAGCACCTCGAACACTGAAGCTTTCTTT.

The rearrangement uses TRBV28 and TRBJ2-5, with D possibly being TRBD1 (5 bases). Germline CDR1 is MDHEN and CDR2 is SYDVKM. Between the trimmed V and J ends, which lost 5 bases and 5 bases, there was a span of 18 bases. CDR3 length: 15 residues. The chain's CDR3 is CASSLRVGALETQYF. CDR3 coding DNA: TGTGCCAGCAGTCTACGGGTTGGGGCCCTCGAGACCCAGTACTTC.

The chain links TRBV30 to TRBJ1-3; no reliable D call. Trimming took off 2 bases at V and 0 bases at J, with 5 bases between the two ends. The germline V gene has CDR1 GTSNPN and CDR2 SVGIG (reference sequence). CDR3 length equals 13 residues. In DNA form, the CDR3 reads TGTGCCTGGAGTCCGAGCTCTGGAAACACCATATATTTT. Its protein product is CAWSPSSGNTIYF.

CDR3 amino acids: CASGKDRGLEKLFF. CDR3 coding DNA: TGTGCCAGCGGGAAGGACAGGGGGCTCGAAAAACTGTTTTTT. The chain recombines TRBV2 with TRBJ1-4; 11 positions match TRBD1. The CDR3 runs to 14 residues. The germline CDR1 and CDR2 sequences are SNHLY and FYNNEI. J was trimmed by 8 bases and V by 8 bases; bases with no gene match: 7.

As for this clone: Other DNA sequences within the sample encode an identical CDR3. The rearrangement links TRBV9 to TRBJ2-1, with 15 positions matching TRBD2. Germline trimming cut 4 bases from V and 8 bases from J; bases unmatched to any gene: 10. Germline V gene data show CDR1 as SGDLS and CDR2 as YYNGEE. This CDR3 is 17 amino acids long. CDR3 sequence reads: CASSPRTSGGAMDEQFF. The DNA for the CDR3 is TGTGCCAGCAGCCCTCGGACTAGCGGGGGGGCTATGGATGAGCAGTTCTTC.

The chain combines TRBV6-1 with TRBJ2-5; D call uncertain. Germline V gene sequence: CDR1 MNHNS, CDR2 SASEGT. The CDR3 totals 14 residues. V was pared by 3 bases and J by 1 base, with 9 bases between. The CDR3 region is CASSDRYSQETQYF. The CDR3 coding sequence is TGTGCCAGCAGTGATAGATATTCCCAAGAGACCCAGTACTTC.

The chain combines TRBV15 with TRBJ2-3; possibly TRBD1 for D (6 bases). CDR1 and CDR2 from the germline V gene are LNHNV and YYDKDF (reference sequence). Trimming removed 1 base at V and 6 bases at J, with 11 bases between. The length of the CDR3 is 14 residues. The CDR3 nucleotides are TGTGCCACCAGCAGAGCAGGCAGGGGCGATACGCAGTATTTT. It is translated as CATSRAGRGDTQYF.

The V call is TRBV6-5, the J call TRBJ2-3, with D possibly being TRBD1 (6 bases). Germline values: CDR1 MNHEY, CDR2 SVGAGI. The CDR3 runs 15 residues. Trimming removed 6 bases at V and 1 base at J, with 14 bases between. The chain's CDR3 is CASRTQGPGTDTQYF. The CDR3 nucleotides are TGTGCCAGCAGGACACAGGGCCCTGGCACAGATACGCAGTATTTT.

This clone was observed a handful of times. The chain recombines TRBV11-2 with TRBJ1-2; TRBD1 agrees at 9 bases. The trim removed 4 bases at V and 4 bases at J, leaving 1 base unmatched. The germline CDR1 and CDR2 sequences are SGHAT and FQNNGV. The CDR3 is 13 residues long. Here the CDR3 DNA reads TGTGCCAGCAGCTCGGGACAGGGCTATGGCTACACCTTC. Its translation: CASSSGQGYGYTF.